This T cell receptor beta chain was profiled in a study of blood T cell repertoires in COVID-19. Background on the study: The samples span acute and convalescent COVID-19 from the United States, Italy and Spain.

Those enrolled in Seattle joined during active infection and were followed longitudinally afterward. CDR1 and CDR2 (germline): SQVTM, ANQGSEA. The junction had 5 bases not matched to a gene; V was cut back by 7 bases and J by 0 bases. There are 14 residues in the CDR3. Authors' analysis steps: How many nucleated cells were present was estimated from reference gene primer amplification. The method was immunoSEQ multiplex PCR; TCRdb's version includes in-frame clones alone and lacks a portion of them. The V and J calls and clone size come from that table; D and trimming were worked out from the DNA. The sample lists around 150,000 clones, about four fifths occurring once.

The sequence derives from a young man with COVID-19, enrolled during active disease. The chain links TRBV29-1 to TRBJ1-1; TRBD1 matches 10 bases. The sample comprised peripheral blood. CDR3 coding DNA: TGCAGCGCCCGACAGGGGGCAATGAACACTGAAGCTTTCTTT. Translating gives CSARQGAMNTEAFF.